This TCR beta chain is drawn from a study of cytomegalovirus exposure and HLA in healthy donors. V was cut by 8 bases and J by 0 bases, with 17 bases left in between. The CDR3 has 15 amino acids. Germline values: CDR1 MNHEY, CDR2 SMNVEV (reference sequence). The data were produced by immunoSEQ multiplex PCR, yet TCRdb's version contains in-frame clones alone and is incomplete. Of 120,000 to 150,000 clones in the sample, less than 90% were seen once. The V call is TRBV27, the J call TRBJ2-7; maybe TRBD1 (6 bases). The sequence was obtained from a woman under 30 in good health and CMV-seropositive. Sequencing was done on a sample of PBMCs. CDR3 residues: CASAVGQLYSYEQYF. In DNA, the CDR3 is TGTGCCAGCGCCGTCGGACAGCTCTACTCCTACGAGCAGTACTTC.